This record covers a single T cell receptor (beta chain). The entry originates in a study of Graves' ophthalmopathy and Graves' hyperthyroidism. From germline, CDR1 is SGHAT and CDR2 FQNNGV. The CDR3 covers 16 residues. V lost 3 bases and J lost 6, with 21 bases in between. Fresh peripheral blood, 10 ml, was the PBMC source. For repertoire sequencing, the TCR beta CDR3 regions were amplified from RNA transcripts. An opening RT-PCR round employed HTBI primers and preceded a second-round multiplex PCR. TCRdb ran MiXCR on the multiplex PCR reads and lists one entry per CDR3 protein. The sample shows about 740,000 distinct CDR3 sequences, around 40% of them seen only once.

Sequencing was done on a sample of peripheral blood. The receptor's source is an adult man with Graves' ophthalmopathy. V is TRBV11-2 and J is TRBJ2-7; no definite D call. CDR3 DNA sequence: TGTGCCAGCAGCTTGTCGGATTTATTCGGTCCTGGCGAGCAGTACTTC. Amino acids: CASSLSDLFGPGEQYF.